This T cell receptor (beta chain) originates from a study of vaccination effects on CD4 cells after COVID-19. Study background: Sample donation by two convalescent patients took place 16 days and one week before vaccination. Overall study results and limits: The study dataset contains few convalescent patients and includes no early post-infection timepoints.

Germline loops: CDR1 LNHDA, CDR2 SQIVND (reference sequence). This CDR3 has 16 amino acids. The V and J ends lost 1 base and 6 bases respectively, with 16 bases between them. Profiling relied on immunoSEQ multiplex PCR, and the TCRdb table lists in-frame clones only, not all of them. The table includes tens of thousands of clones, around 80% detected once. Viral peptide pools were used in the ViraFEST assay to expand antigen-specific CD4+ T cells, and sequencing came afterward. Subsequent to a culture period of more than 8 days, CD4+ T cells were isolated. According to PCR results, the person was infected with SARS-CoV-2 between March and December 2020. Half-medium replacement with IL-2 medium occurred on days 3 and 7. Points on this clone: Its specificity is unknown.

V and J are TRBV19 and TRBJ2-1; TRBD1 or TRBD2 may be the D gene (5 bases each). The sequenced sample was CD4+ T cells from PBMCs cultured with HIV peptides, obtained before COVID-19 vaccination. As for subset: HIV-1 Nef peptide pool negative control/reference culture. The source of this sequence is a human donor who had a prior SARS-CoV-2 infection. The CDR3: CASSIVGTLKGNEQFF. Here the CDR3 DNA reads TGTGCCAGTAGTATAGTGGGGACCCTGAAGGGCAATGAGCAGTTCTTC.